What follows are 3 T cell receptor beta chains derived from one specimen sequenced in a study of beta chain features in type 1 diabetes. The study reverse transcribed the entire isolated RNA, so it sequenced expressed TCRB transcripts. Data came from immunoSEQ multiplex PCR; TCRdb stores just in-frame clones and leaves some out. The sample consists of a few hundred thousand clones, over 13% of them appearing once. Source material: naive CD4+ T cells from blood. All receptors come from a woman aged 18-30 years in good health.

The CDR3 bases are TGTGCCAGCCGAGGGGAGGAGTACAATGAGCAGTTCTTC. Translated: CASRGEEYNEQFF. This chain uses TRBV28 with TRBJ2-1, with a tentative D call TRBD2 (6 bases). The ends were cut back, 8 bases at V and 4 bases at J, with 12 bases in the middle. The CDR3 covers 13 residues. From germline, CDR1 is MDHEN and CDR2 SYDVKM.

The V call is TRBV18, the J call TRBJ2-7; 12 nucleotides align to TRBD2. The CDR3 runs to 16 residues. Unmatched junction bases numbered 6, after V lost 3 bases and J lost 3 bases. Germline CDR1 reads KGHSH; CDR2 reads LQKENI. CDR3 DNA sequence: TGTGCCAGCTCACCCCAGACTAGCGGGAGCGTCTACGAGCAGTACTTC. It codes for CASSPQTSGSVYEQYF.

This chain connects TRBV5-1 to TRBJ1-5, with unresolved D. The CDR3 sequence is 13 residues long. V was clipped by 4 bases and J by 0 bases, with 5 bases between them. Germline loops: CDR1 SGHRS, CDR2 YFSETQ. The chain's CDR3 is CASSADSNQPQHF. In DNA form, the CDR3 reads TGCGCCAGCAGCGCGGATAGCAATCAGCCCCAGCATTTT. The whole variable domain, filled in from reference TRBV5-1 and TRBJ1-5, reads KAGVTQTPRYLIKTRGQQVTLSCSPISGHRSVSWYQQTPGQGLQFLFEYFSETQRNKGNFPGRFSGRQFSNSRSEMNVSTLELGDSALYLCASSADSNQPQHFGDGTRLSIL.